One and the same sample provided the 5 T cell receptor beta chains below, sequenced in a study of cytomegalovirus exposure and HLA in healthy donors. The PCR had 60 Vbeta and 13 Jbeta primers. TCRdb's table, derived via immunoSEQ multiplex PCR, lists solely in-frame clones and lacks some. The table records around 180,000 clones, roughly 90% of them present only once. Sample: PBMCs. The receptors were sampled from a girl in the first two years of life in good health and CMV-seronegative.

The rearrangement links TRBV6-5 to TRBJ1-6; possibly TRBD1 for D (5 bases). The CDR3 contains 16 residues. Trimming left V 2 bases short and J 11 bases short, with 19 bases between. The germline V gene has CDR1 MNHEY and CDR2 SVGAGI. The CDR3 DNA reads TGTGCCAGCAGTTACGGGGTGGACACCGGAGGGCCACCCCTCCACTTT. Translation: CASSYGVDTGGPPLHF.

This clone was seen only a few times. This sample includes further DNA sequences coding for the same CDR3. CDR3 coding DNA: TGCGCCAGCAGCCCCGACAGGGGAGGTCAGCCCCAGCATTTT. Its protein is CASSPDRGGQPQHF. V usage is TRBV5-1 and J usage is TRBJ1-5, with 8 positions matching TRBD1. This CDR3 is 14 amino acids long. Germline-derived CDR1 and CDR2 are SGHRS and YFSETQ. Trimming removed 4 bases from V and 6 bases from J; junction bases left unmatched: 6.

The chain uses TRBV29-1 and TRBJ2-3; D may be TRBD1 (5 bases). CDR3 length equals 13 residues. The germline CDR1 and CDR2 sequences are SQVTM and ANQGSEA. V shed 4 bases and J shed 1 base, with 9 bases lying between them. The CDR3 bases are TGCAGCGTTGGACTCAGGGGCACAGATACGCAGTATTTT. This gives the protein CSVGLRGTDTQYF.

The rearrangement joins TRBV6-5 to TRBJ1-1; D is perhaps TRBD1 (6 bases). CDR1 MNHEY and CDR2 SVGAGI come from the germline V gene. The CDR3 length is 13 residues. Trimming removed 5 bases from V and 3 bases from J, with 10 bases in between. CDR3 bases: TGTGCCAGCAGTGAAACAGGGTACACTGAAGCTTTCTTT. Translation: CASSETGYTEAFF.

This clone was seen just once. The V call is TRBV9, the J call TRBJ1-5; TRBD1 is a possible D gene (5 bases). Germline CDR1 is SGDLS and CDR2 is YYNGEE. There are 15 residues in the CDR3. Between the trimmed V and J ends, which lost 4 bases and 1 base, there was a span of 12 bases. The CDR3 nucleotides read TGTGCCAGCAGCCCAAGCGGGGGGAGCAATCAGCCCCAGCATTTT. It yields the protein CASSPSGGSNQPQHF.